What follows is one TCR beta chain and its context. This clonotype was picked up a small number of times. Its antigen is unknown. There are no base qualities to consult, and no much larger clone falls within one base. Every donor in the study was a healthy Caucasian. Three pairs of female monozygotic twins, all aged 18 to 29 years, were included in the twin cohort. Positive isolation kits from Invitrogen were used to isolate the CD4+ and CD8+ T cell populations. CDR1 MNHNY and CDR2 SVGAGI were looked up in the germline V gene (reference sequence). The junction carries 8 bases between V and J, which are trimmed by 5 bases and 6 bases respectively. The CDR3 holds 12 amino acids from the cysteine to the phenylalanine. Just the 36-base CDR3 DNA is kept, in frame starting at base 1. This sample is part of a study of identical twins (dated by TCRdb to the mid-2010s). For the wider study: TCR alpha and beta repertoires from monozygotic twins, unrelated adults of various ages and cord blood were deep-sequenced to test whether fetal clonotypes persist. To rule out contamination, the twin experiments were replicated at different times with different library preparation protocols.

What the work shows at the level of the full study, not this receptor alone: Invariant T cells such as MAIT and iNKT could partly confound zero-insertion analyses, though diverse VJ usage argued against this for most clonotypes. Recombination models systematically underestimated out-of-frame TCR alpha sharing in monozygotic twins but agreed with sharing between unrelated individuals. The excess sharing between twins in beta out-of-frame sequences was weaker because fewer shared sequences reduced the signal-to-noise ratio. Fewer insertions were carried by abundant cord blood beta clonotypes; a weaker similar trend was observed in young adult naive repertoires, while no such trend was observed in memory repertoires. Out-of-frame TCR alpha sequences shared between twins showed an excess of low generation-probability sequences compared with coincidental sharing between unrelated individuals. Conclusions relied on cross-sectional statistical analysis, since the same donors could not be followed over many years.

The library was prepared using 5' RACE. The sequencing machine was an Illumina HiSeq 2000. Template switching introduced a universal primer binding site; the final cDNA contained a unique molecular identifier, enabling accurate counting of TCR cDNA molecules. Specific primers in the conserved constant-segment region were used to synthesize first-strand cDNA for the TCR alpha and beta chains. To control for contamination, each cDNA library was double barcoded with a SMART-Mk sample barcode plus Illumina barcodes. TruSeq adapter sequences and Illumina sample barcodes were added in two successive PCR steps. TCR alpha and beta cDNA libraries were sequenced on the Illumina HiSeq platform with custom primers. The original methods were these. MiGEC processed the raw reads to extract unique molecular identifiers, while MiXCR was used to determine the CDR3 positions. Recombination models were inferred per individual with the repgenHMM and IGoR tools using an EM algorithm. The tcR package in R was used for shared clonotype analysis, with sharing normalized by the product of cloneset sizes. Out-of-frame nonproductive sequences were analyzed to study raw recombination free of thymic and clonal selection effects. TCRdb trimmed public reads at Q25 via fastp, called clones via MiXCR and kept in-frame beta chains. CDR3 protein sequences are deduplicated, and each keeps its most common genes and DNA. What appears here as the V and J calls and clone size reflects TCRdb's work, not the paper's. For this sample the table gives 400,000 to 550,000 distinct CDR3 sequences, of which 13% to 15% were detected only once. The ten largest account for about 1% of the sample.

These data also formed part of another study, on yellow fever vaccine responses in identical twins. From that second study: The authors reported that the T cell response to vaccination in identical twins appeared partly convergent and partly personalized. Focusing on identical twins, the study followed the T cell clones that responded to the vaccine, and did so with precision.

Recombination connected TRBV6-6 to TRBJ1-5; the D gene cannot be resolved reliably. The sequence came from a woman younger than 30 in good health. The sequenced sample consisted of CD4+ T cells sorted from blood. CDR3 protein: CASSISSQPQHF. At the DNA level, the sequence is TGTGCCAGCAGTATAAGTTCTCAGCCCCAGCATTTT.